Following are 27 T cell receptor beta chains from one sample sequenced in a study of OX40 agonist ivuxolimab in advanced cancers. Sequenced by immunoSEQ multiplex PCR; TCRdb stores in-frame clones only, minus some. The sample lists 55,000 to 95,000 clones; 88% were seen once. This sample comprised CD4+ or CD8+ T cells sorted from blood, obtained in a trial of the OX40 agonist ivuxolimab. The receptors derive from an adult with an advanced solid tumor such as melanoma, head and neck, liver or kidney cancer.

The rearrangement links TRBV7-8 to TRBJ1-2, with 7 bases aligning to TRBD1. The CDR3 sequence is 16 residues long. Germline V gene lookup returns CDR1 SGHVS and CDR2 FQNEAQ. The V gene end was trimmed by 3 bases and the J gene end by 4 bases; junction bases not matched to a gene: 11. DNA of the CDR3: TGTGCCAGCAGCTTGGCCAAGACAGGGAGGTCCTATGGCTACACCTTC. It codes for CASSLAKTGRSYGYTF.

The V and J genes are TRBV11-3 and TRBJ2-1, with D unresolved. The CDR3 contains 13 residues. Germline V gene sequence: CDR1 SGHNT, CDR2 YENEEA. V was clipped by 5 bases and J by 2 bases, with 7 bases between them. CDR3 protein: CASSLRTYNEQFF. The CDR3 coding sequence is TGTGCCAGCAGCCTCAGAACCTACAATGAGCAGTTCTTC.

For this clone: The sample contains more than one DNA sequence encoding this CDR3. V usage is TRBV5-1 and J usage is TRBJ2-3; TRBD1 matches at 7 bases. CDR1 is SGHRS, CDR2 YFSETQ, per germline. This CDR3 is built from 14 residues. V was pared by 0 bases and J by 3 bases, with 1 base of the junction left unmatched. CDR3 sequence: CASSLGDSTDTQYF. DNA for the CDR3: TGCGCCAGCAGCTTGGGGGACAGTACAGATACGCAGTATTTT.

V and J are TRBV10-3 and TRBJ2-2, with a weak D call TRBD2 (6 bases). The V gene lost 3 bases and the J gene lost 3 bases, with 8 bases spanning the gap. In germline, CDR1 is ENHRY, CDR2 SYGVKD. This CDR3 has 14 residues. CDR3 sequence (DNA): TGTGCCATCAGTGACGCGGGGTACACCGGGGAGCTGTTTTTT. Amino acid sequence: CAISDAGYTGELFF.

The DNA of the CDR3 is TGTGCCAGCAGTTACGGGCGGGACACTGAAGCTTTCTTT. It translates to CASSYGRDTEAFF. V and J are TRBV6-6 and TRBJ1-1; D not certain. Per the germline V gene, CDR1 is MNHNY and CDR2 is SVGAGI (reference sequence). This CDR3 is built from 13 residues. Between the trimmed V and J ends, which lost 2 bases and 3 bases, there was a span of 7 bases.

The chain links TRBV11-2 to TRBJ1-6; TRBD1 is a possible D gene (5 bases). Deletions cut 3 bases from V and 4 bases from J, with 7 bases between. Germline loops: CDR1 SGHAT, CDR2 FQNNGV. The CDR3 consists of 14 residues. For the CDR3, the DNA is TGTGCCAGCAGCTTGACAGATTATAATTCACCCCTCCACTTT. Translated, it gives CASSLTDYNSPLHF. The full variable domain, in which reference TRBV11-2 and TRBJ1-6 provide the parts outside the CDR3, is EAGVAQSPRYKIIEKRQSVAFWCNPISGHATLYWYQQILGQGPKLLIQFQNNGVVDDSQLPKDRFSAERLKGVDSTLKIQPAKLEDSAVYLCASSLTDYNSPLHFGNGTRLTVT.

In this sample, this clone turned up a few times. This rearrangement joins TRBV7-2 to TRBJ1-5; TRBD1 might be the D (5 bases). Germline loops: CDR1 SGHTA, CDR2 FQGNSA. V was trimmed by 1 base and J by 7 bases, leaving 14 bases between them. This CDR3 is built from 15 residues. CDR3 sequence (DNA): TGTGCCAGCAGCTTAGGTGGGGGGATAAGCCAGCCCCAGCATTTT. Translation gives CASSLGGGISQPQHF.

This sequence joins TRBV5-8 and TRBJ2-7; D unclear. The CDR3 covers 15 residues. The germline V gene encodes CDR1 SGHTS and CDR2 YDEGEE. Trimming removed 5 bases at V and 3 bases at J, with 18 bases between. The CDR3 bases are TGTGCCAGCAGTCCTGGAACGCCCCTAGGCTACGAGCAGTACTTC. This gives the protein CASSPGTPLGYEQYF.

This sequence joins TRBV11-2 and TRBJ2-7; 7 bases match TRBD2. With 0 bases clipped from V and 2 bases from J, the junction kept 7 bases outside the gene matches. Germline-derived CDR1 and CDR2 are SGHAT and FQNNGV. The CDR3 is made up of 16 amino acids. The CDR3 sequence: CASSLEIGGTTYEQYF. As DNA, the CDR3 is TGTGCCAGCAGCTTAGAAATCGGCGGGACTACCTACGAGCAGTACTTC.

CDR3 coding DNA: TGTGCCAGCAGCCGGGGACTAGCGGGGGCCCCAAGCACAGATACGCAGTATTTT. It translates to CASSRGLAGAPSTDTQYF. The chain is built from TRBV7-3 and TRBJ2-3, with 14 bases lining up with TRBD2. In germline, CDR1 is SGHTA, CDR2 FQGTGA. The CDR3 is 18 residues long. V lost 5 bases, J lost 0 bases, and 7 bases stayed unmatched.

This chain connects TRBV11-2 to TRBJ2-3; the match to TRBD2 covers 8 bases. The CDR3 spans 18 residues. After removal of 5 bases from V and 0 bases from J, the junction contained 13 bases not matched to a gene. Looked up from germline, CDR1 is SGHAT and CDR2 is FQNNGV. CDR3 sequence: CASSQEGRTSISTDTQYF. The CDR3 region has the DNA TGTGCCAGCAGCCAAGAAGGCCGGACTAGCATTAGCACAGATACGCAGTATTTT.

The chain links TRBV5-4 to TRBJ1-6; D uncertain. Trimming removed 0 bases from V and 10 bases from J, with 17 bases in between. The CDR3 loop spans 16 amino acids. Per germline, CDR1 SGHNT and CDR2 YYREEE (reference sequence). The CDR3 DNA follows: TGTGCCAGCAGCTTGGCCCGGGAGACGTCGAGATCACCCCTCCACTTT. Its translation: CASSLARETSRSPLHF.

This clone was seen a handful of times. The rearrangement joins TRBV6-1 to TRBJ2-5; D might be TRBD2 (5 bases). This CDR3 region has 15 residues. V shed 7 bases and J shed 2 bases, with 17 bases lying between them. The germline CDR1 and CDR2 sequences are MNHNS and SASEGT. This CDR3 reads CASIPLGRVQETQYF. The CDR3 nucleotides read TGTGCCAGCATCCCCTTGGGGAGAGTGCAAGAGACCCAGTACTTC.

The V gene is TRBV5-6, the J gene TRBJ2-1; D is unresolved. The CDR3 loop spans 11 amino acids. Germline V lookup: CDR1 SGHDT, CDR2 YYEEEE. Trimming took off 1 base at V and 9 bases at J, with 5 bases between the two ends. CDR3 nucleotide sequence: TGTGCCAGCAGCTTGCTGGGTGAGCAGTTCTTC. Its translation is CASSLLGEQFF. Drawing the rest from reference TRBV5-6 and TRBJ2-1, the complete variable domain is DAGVTQSPTHLIKTRGQQVTLRCSPKSGHDTVSWYQQALGQGPQFIFQYYEEEERQRGNFPDRFSGHQFPNYSSELNVNALLLGDSALYLCASSLLGEQFFGPGTRLTVL.

The chain uses TRBV10-3 and TRBJ2-2; D call uncertain. This CDR3 comprises 11 residues. CDR1 is ENHRY, CDR2 SYGVKD, per germline. The ends were cut back, 7 bases at V and 6 bases at J, with 6 bases in the middle. Here the CDR3 reads CAITQAGELFF. CDR3 nucleotides: TGTGCCATCACCCAAGCCGGGGAGCTGTTTTTT.

The sample holds one count of this clone. V usage is TRBV10-3 and J usage is TRBJ2-3; D unresolved. The CDR3 spans 11 residues. V was shortened by 6 bases and J by 3 bases, with 4 bases between the two germline ends. The V gene's germline CDR1 is ENHRY and CDR2 SYGVKD. CDR3 sequence reads: CAIRSTDTQYF. The CDR3 region has the DNA TGTGCCATCAGGTCAACAGATACGCAGTATTTT.

The gene calls are TRBV5-1 and TRBJ1-1, with D tentatively TRBD1 (5 bases). The CDR3 totals 12 residues. The ends were cut back, 3 bases at V and 7 bases at J, with 10 bases in the middle. Germline CDR1 reads SGHRS; CDR2 reads YFSETQ. CDR3 in amino acids: CASSWGRGEAFF. The DNA of the CDR3 is TGCGCCAGCAGCTGGGGACGCGGTGAAGCTTTCTTT.

The V gene is TRBV10-3, the J gene TRBJ2-7; D tentatively reads TRBD1 or TRBD2 (6 bases each). Germline V gives CDR1 ENHRY, CDR2 SYGVKD. The CDR3 covers 15 residues. The V end lost 0 bases, the J end lost 2 bases, and 11 bases lay between the germline ends. This chain's CDR3 is CAISESKGGTYEQYF. The DNA of the CDR3 is TGTGCCATCAGTGAGTCGAAGGGGGGAACCTACGAGCAGTACTTC.

The count of this clone is one. The genes are TRBV14 and TRBJ1-6, with 11 nucleotides matching TRBD1. After removal of 4 bases from V and 13 bases from J, the junction contained 9 bases not matched to a gene. Germline values: CDR1 SGHDN, CDR2 FVKESK. This CDR3 contains 15 residues. The CDR3 bases are TGTGCCAGCAGCCTTCAGCGGGACAGGGGGTCTCCCCTCCACTTT. Translation gives CASSLQRDRGSPLHF. Drawing the rest from reference TRBV14 and TRBJ1-6, the complete variable domain is EAGVTQFPSHSVIEKGQTVTLRCDPISGHDNLYWYRRVMGKEIKFLLHFVKESKQDESGMPNNRFLAERTGGTYSTLKVQPAELEDSGVYFCASSLQRDRGSPLHFGNGTRLTVT.

In its sample, this clone was seen a few times. V is TRBV2 and J is TRBJ1-6, with TRBD1 identical over 9 bases. Losses at the gene ends were 10 bases for V and 9 bases for J; bases not matched to a gene: 7. Germline V CDR1 and CDR2: SNHLY, FYNNEI. This CDR3 has 13 residues. Here the CDR3 reads CATHTGGLSPLHF. The DNA of the CDR3 is TGTGCCACCCACACAGGGGGCCTTTCACCCCTCCACTTT.

The V and J genes are TRBV18 and TRBJ2-1; the match to TRBD2 covers 12 bases. The CDR3 has 16 amino acids. The germline V gene has CDR1 KGHSH and CDR2 LQKENI. V trimming: 2 bases; J trimming: 1 base; junction bases outside the gene matches: 0. CDR3 region: CASSPGTSGSYNEQFF. The DNA for the CDR3 is TGTGCCAGCTCACCAGGGACTAGCGGGTCCTACAATGAGCAGTTCTTC.

For the CDR3, the DNA is TGTGCCAGCAGTCCAGGGACAGGGGGCACTGAAGCTTTCTTT. Encoded protein: CASSPGTGGTEAFF. V is TRBV27 and J is TRBJ1-1, with TRBD1 matching over 11 bases. The length of the CDR3 is 14 residues. Germline assignment: CDR1 MNHEY and CDR2 SMNVEV (reference sequence). V trimming: 5 bases; J trimming: 4 bases; junction bases outside the gene matches: 3.

The chain combines TRBV29-1 with TRBJ1-1, with TRBD1 as a possible D gene (5 bases). Trimming removed 2 bases from V and 0 bases from J, with 7 bases in between. The CDR3 length is 13 residues. Per germline, CDR1 SQVTM and CDR2 ANQGSEA. The CDR3 is CSVENRMNTEAFF. In DNA, the CDR3 is TGCAGCGTTGAAAACAGGATGAACACTGAAGCTTTCTTT.

This chain connects TRBV5-1 to TRBJ2-1; 14 nucleotides agree with TRBD2. From germline, CDR1 is SGHRS and CDR2 YFSETQ. The CDR3 loop spans 16 amino acids. Trimming cost V 2 bases and J 4 bases; bases outside gene matches: 2. The CDR3 reads CASSFGTSGGYNEQFF. The CDR3 coding sequence is TGCGCCAGCAGCTTCGGGACTAGCGGGGGATACAATGAGCAGTTCTTC.

The chain employs TRBV10-2 and TRBJ2-7; D gene uncertain. V dropped 3 bases and J dropped 0 bases, with 12 bases sitting between them. From germline, CDR1 is WSHSY and CDR2 SAAADI. This CDR3 comprises 15 residues. Here the CDR3 reads CASSEKLSSSYEQYF. CDR3 nucleotide sequence: TGCGCCAGCAGTGAAAAGCTCTCGAGCTCCTACGAGCAGTACTTC.

V gene TRBV7-9 combines with J gene TRBJ2-5; D uncertain. CDR1 is SEHNR, CDR2 FQNEAQ, per germline (reference sequence). V was cut by 5 bases and J by 5 bases, with 6 bases left in between. The CDR3 is 11 residues long. The CDR3 is CASSLQETQYF. CDR3 DNA: TGTGCCAGCAGCCTCCAGGAGACCCAGTACTTC.

This clone was detected only once. The rearrangement uses TRBV4-1 and TRBJ1-2; D might be TRBD1 (5 bases). Germline V gene lookup returns CDR1 MGHRA and CDR2 YSYEKL. V was shortened by 0 bases and J by 4 bases, with 6 bases between the two germline ends. There are 13 residues in the CDR3. CDR3 bases: TGCGCCAGCAGCCAAGATGGGGGCTATGGCTACACCTTC. Its translation: CASSQDGGYGYTF.